The present T cell receptor (beta chain) was sequenced within a study of cytomegalovirus exposure and HLA in healthy donors. Study-wide points: The investigators catalogued 180 or so TCR beta chains as cytomegalovirus-associated.

The CDR3 length is 18 residues. Germline V gives CDR1 SEHNR, CDR2 FQNEAQ (reference sequence). Trimming cost V 1 base and J 0 bases; bases outside gene matches: 8. Use of 60 Vbeta and 13 Jbeta primers characterized the PCR. Profiling relied on immunoSEQ multiplex PCR, and the TCRdb table lists in-frame clones only, not all of them. This sample has about 160,000 clones, with about 80% found just once. As for this clone: The antigen remains unidentified.

The V call is TRBV7-9, the J call TRBJ1-4; 7 bases are a match to TRBD1. This receptor was taken from a girl between 10 and 17 years old in good health and CMV-seropositive. Material for sequencing was PBMCs. Written as DNA, the CDR3 is TGTGCCAGCAGCTTAGTCTTGGGGACAGATGCAACTAATGAAAAACTGTTTTTT. It yields the protein CASSLVLGTDATNEKLFF.